This TCR beta chain was found in a study of T cells after posttransplantation cyclophosphamide. This CDR3 is 12 amino acids long. CDR1 is SQVTM and CDR2 is ANQGSEA in the germline V gene. The V end was cut by 6 bases, the J end by 4 bases, with 12 bases between. The protocol was immunoSEQ multiplex PCR, while the TCRdb copy is restricted to in-frame clones and leaves out a portion. Recorded here are over 15,000 clones, none singletons. Findings and caveats of the study: TRB overlap between skin or GI tissue T cells and blood was limited. Later blood repertoires were often dominated by clones from the donor CD8+ memory compartment. TRB clonality was highly associated with recipient CMV seropositivity and reactivation.

Many counts were recorded for this clone. No antigen is known for it. A marrow graft followed busulfan-fludarabine conditioning, with cyclophosphamide on days +3 and +4. This chain connects TRBV29-1 to TRBJ1-2; D ambiguous. This sequence was found in a female patient in her 30s who received an allogeneic stem cell transplant from a related donor, was CMV-positive, and had no GVHD. Some T cells here may be from the graft donor. Sequenced here: PBMCs, sampled after allogeneic stem cell transplant with posttransplant cyclophosphamide. This CDR3 reads CSVQGVGYGYTF. Written as DNA, the CDR3 is TGCAGCGTACAAGGAGTGGGCTATGGCTACACCTTC.